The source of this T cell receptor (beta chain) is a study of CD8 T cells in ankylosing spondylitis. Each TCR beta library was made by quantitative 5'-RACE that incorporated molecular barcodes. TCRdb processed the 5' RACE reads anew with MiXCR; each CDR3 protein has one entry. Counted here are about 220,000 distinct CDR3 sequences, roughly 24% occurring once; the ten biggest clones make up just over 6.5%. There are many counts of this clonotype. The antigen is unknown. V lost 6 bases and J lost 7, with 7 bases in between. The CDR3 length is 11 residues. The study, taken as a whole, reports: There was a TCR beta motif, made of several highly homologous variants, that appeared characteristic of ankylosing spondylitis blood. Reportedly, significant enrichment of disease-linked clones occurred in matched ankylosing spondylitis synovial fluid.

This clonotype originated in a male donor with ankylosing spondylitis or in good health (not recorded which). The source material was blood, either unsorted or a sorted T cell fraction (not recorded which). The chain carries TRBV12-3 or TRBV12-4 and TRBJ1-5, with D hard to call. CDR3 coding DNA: TGTGCCAGCAGCGTGGGGCAGCCCCAGCATTTT. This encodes CASSVGQPQHF.